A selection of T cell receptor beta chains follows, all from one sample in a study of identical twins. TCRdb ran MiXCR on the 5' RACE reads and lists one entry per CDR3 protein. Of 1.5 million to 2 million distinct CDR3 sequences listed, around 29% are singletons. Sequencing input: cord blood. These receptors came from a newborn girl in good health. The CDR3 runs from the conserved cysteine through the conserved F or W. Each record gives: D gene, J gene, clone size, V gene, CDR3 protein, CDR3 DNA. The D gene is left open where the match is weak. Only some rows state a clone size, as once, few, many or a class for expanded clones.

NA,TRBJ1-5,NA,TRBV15,CATSRDTSISNQPQHF,TGTGCCACCAGCAGAGATACATCAATTAGCAATCAGCCCCAGCATTTT
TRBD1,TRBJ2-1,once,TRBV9,CASSGTGVPNEQFF,TGTGCCAGCAGCGGGACAGGGGTTCCGAATGAGCAGTTCTTC
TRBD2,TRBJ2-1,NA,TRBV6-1,CASSEVGTSDYNEQFF,TGTGCCAGCAGTGAAGTTGGGACTAGCGACTACAATGAGCAGTTCTTC
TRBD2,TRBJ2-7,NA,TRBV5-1,CASSLTSGPSYNEQYF,TGCGCCAGCAGCTTGACTAGCGGGCCCTCCTACAATGAGCAGTACTTC
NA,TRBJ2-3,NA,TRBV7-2,CASNYGPHTDTQYF,TGTGCCAGCAATTACGGGCCCCACACAGATACGCAGTATTTT
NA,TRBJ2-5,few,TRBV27,CASSNYLGETQYF,TGTGCCAGCAGTAATTACTTGGGAGAGACCCAGTACTTC
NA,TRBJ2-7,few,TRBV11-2,CASSLGPATYEQYF,TGTGCCAGCAGCTTAGGGCCCGCCACCTACGAGCAGTACTTC
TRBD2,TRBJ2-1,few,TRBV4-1,CASSPILAGGPLYNEQFF,TGCGCCAGCAGCCCGATACTAGCGGGGGGGCCTCTCTACAATGAGCAGTTCTTC
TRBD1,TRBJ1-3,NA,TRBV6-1,CASSGPRDRILSSGNTIYF,TGTGCCAGCAGTGGCCCCCGGGACAGAATACTGTCTTCTGGAAACACCATATATTTT
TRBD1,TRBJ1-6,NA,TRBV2,CASSRGQGRSPLHF,TGTGCCAGCAGCAGGGGACAGGGTAGATCACCCCTCCACTTT
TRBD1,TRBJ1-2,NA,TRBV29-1,CSVEEGRGDGYTF,TGCAGCGTTGAAGAGGGCAGGGGGGACGGCTACACCTTC
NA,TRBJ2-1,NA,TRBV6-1,CASRRGGVYVYNEQFF,TGTGCCAGCAGGAGAGGGGGGGTCTACGTATACAATGAGCAGTTCTTC
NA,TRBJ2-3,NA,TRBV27,CASSLYYGDAQYF,TGTGCCAGCAGTTTATATTATGGGGATGCGCAGTATTTT
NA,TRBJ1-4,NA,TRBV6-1,CASHEGRLGEKLFF,TGTGCCAGCCATGAGGGGAGGTTAGGGGAAAAACTGTTTTTT
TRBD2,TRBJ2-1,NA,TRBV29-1,CSVEAVTSGFSSYNEQFF,TGCAGCGTTGAGGCGGTGACTAGCGGGTTTAGCTCCTACAATGAGCAGTTCTTC
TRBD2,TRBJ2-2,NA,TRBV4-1,CASSRQREGLSGELFF,TGCGCCAGCAGCCGTCAGCGGGAGGGCCTTTCCGGGGAGCTGTTTTTT